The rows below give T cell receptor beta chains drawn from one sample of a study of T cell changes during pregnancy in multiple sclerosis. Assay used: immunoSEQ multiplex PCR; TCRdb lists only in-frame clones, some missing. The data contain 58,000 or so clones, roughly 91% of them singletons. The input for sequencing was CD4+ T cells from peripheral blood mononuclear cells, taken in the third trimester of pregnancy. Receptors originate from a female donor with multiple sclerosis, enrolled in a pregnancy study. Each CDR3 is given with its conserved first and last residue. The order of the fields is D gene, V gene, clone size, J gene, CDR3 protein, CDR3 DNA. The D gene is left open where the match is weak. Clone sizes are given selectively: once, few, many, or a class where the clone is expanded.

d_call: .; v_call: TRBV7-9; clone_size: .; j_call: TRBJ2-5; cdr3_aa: CASSLDVSQETQYF; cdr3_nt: TGTGCCAGCAGCTTAGATGTCAGCCAAGAGACCCAGTACTTC
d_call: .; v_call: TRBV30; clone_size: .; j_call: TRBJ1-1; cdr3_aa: CARGAMNTEAFF; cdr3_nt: TGTGCTAGAGGAGCCATGAACACTGAAGCTTTCTTT
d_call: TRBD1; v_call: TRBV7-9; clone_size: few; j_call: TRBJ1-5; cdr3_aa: CASSSPGTGNQPQHF; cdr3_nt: TGTGCCAGCAGCTCCCCAGGGACAGGGAATCAGCCCCAGCATTTT
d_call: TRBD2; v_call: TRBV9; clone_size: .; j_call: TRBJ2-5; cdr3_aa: CASSVGALAAIPTQETQYF; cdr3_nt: TGTGCCAGCAGCGTAGGGGCGCTAGCGGCGATCCCCACCCAAGAGACCCAGTACTTC
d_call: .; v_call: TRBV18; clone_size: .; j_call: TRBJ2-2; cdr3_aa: CASSWTDDTGELFF; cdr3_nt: TGTGCCAGCTCATGGACAGACGACACCGGGGAGCTGTTTTTT
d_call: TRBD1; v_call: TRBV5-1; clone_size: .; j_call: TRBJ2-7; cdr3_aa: CASSGVTGGQDEQYF; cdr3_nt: TGCGCCAGCAGCGGAGTGACAGGGGGCCAGGACGAGCAGTACTTC
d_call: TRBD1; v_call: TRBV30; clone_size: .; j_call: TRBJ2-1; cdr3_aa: CAWSVGQGANNEQFF; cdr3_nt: TGTGCCTGGAGTGTCGGACAGGGTGCCAACAATGAGCAGTTCTTC
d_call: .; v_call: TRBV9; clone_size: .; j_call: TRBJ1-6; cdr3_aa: CASSAIEASPLHF; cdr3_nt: TGTGCCAGCAGCGCTATAGAGGCTTCACCCCTCCACTTT
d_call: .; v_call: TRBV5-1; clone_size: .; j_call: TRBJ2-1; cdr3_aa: CASSSQGSSYNEQFF; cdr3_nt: TGCGCCAGCAGCTCACAGGGTAGCTCCTACAATGAGCAGTTCTTC
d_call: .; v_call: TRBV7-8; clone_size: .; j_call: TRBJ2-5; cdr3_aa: CASARGETQYF; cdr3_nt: TGTGCCAGCGCAAGGGGAGAGACCCAGTACTTC
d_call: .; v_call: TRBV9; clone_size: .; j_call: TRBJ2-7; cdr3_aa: CASSVEAVDHEQYF; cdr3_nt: TGTGCCAGCAGCGTAGAAGCGGTGGATCACGAGCAGTACTTC
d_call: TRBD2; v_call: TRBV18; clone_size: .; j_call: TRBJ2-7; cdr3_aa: CASSLGLADEQYF; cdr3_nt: TGTGCCAGCTCTCTCGGACTAGCGGACGAGCAGTACTTC
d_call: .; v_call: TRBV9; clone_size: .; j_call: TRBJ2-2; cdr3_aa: CASSVRSGVYTGELFF; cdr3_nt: TGTGCCAGCAGCGTACGTTCGGGGGTCTACACCGGGGAGCTGTTTTTT
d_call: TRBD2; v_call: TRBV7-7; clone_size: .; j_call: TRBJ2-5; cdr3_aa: CASSLSGGQETQYF; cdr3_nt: TGTGCTAGCAGCTTAAGCGGGGGGCAAGAGACCCAGTACTTC
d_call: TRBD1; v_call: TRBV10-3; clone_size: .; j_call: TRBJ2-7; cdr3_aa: CAISVGQGAYEQYF; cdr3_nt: TGTGCCATCAGTGTGGGACAGGGAGCCTACGAGCAGTACTTC
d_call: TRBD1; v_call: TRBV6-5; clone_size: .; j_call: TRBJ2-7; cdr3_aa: CASSRSRDRGYEQYF; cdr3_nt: TGTGCCAGCAGCCGATCCCGGGACAGGGGCTACGAGCAGTACTTC
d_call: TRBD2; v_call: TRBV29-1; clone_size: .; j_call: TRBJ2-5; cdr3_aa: CSADGGTSQETQYF; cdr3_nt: TGCAGCGCTGACGGGGGGACTAGCCAAGAGACCCAGTACTTC